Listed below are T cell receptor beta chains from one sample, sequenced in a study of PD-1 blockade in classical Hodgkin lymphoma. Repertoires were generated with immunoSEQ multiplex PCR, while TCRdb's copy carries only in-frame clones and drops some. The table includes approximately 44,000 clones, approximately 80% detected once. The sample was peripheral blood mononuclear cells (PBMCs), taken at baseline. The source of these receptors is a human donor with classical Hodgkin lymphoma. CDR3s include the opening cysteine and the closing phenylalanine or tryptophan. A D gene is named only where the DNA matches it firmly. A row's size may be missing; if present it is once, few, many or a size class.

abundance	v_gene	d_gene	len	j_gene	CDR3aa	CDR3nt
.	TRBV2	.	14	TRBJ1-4	CASSGGQGSVELFF	TGTGCCAGCAGTGGAGGGCAGGGGTCTGTGGAACTGTTTTTT
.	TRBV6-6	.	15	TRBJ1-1	CASSYSKDLGPRAFF	TGTGCCAGCAGTTACTCGAAAGACCTGGGTCCGAGAGCTTTCTTT
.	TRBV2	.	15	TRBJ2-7	CASSEYDSPTYEQYF	TGTGCCAGCAGTGAGTACGACTCCCCTACCTACGAGCAGTACTTC
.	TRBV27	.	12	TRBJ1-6	CASTDNNSPLHF	TGTGCCAGCACGGATAATAATTCACCCCTCCACTTT
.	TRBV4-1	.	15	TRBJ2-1	CASSQGRVVYNEQFF	TGCGCCAGCAGCCAAGGTCGGGTGGTCTACAATGAGCAGTTCTTC
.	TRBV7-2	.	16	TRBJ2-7	CASSLVQWGRLYEQYF	TGTGCCAGCAGCTTGGTGCAGTGGGGACGTCTCTACGAGCAGTACTTC
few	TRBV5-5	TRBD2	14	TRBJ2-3	CASNPGLATDTQYF	TGTGCCAGTAACCCGGGACTAGCGACAGATACGCAGTATTTT
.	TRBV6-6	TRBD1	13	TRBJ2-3	CASDRGRTDTQYF	TGTGCCAGCGACAGGGGGCGGACAGATACGCAGTATTTT
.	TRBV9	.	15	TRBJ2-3	CASSVRGASTDTQYF	TGTGCCAGCAGCGTACGCGGGGCTAGCACAGATACGCAGTATTTT
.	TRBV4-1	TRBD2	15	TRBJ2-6	CASSLGTSGSYVLTF	TGCGCCAGCAGCCTAGGGACTAGCGGGAGCTACGTCCTGACTTTC
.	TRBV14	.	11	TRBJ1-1	CASSSNTEAFF	TGTGCCAGCAGCTCCAACACTGAAGCTTTCTTT
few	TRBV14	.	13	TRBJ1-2	CASSQEERGGYTF	TGTGCCAGCAGCCAAGAAGAGAGAGGGGGCTACACCTTC
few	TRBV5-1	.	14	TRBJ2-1	CASSLGWGPIEEFF	TGCGCCAGCAGCTTGGGATGGGGACCGATCGAAGAGTTCTTC
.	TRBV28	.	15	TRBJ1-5	CASSLYREGQRAQHF	TGTGCCAGCAGTTTATACAGGGAGGGTCAGAGAGCCCAGCATTTT
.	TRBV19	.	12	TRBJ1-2	CASTPGPIGYTF	TGTGCCAGTACGCCAGGCCCTATTGGCTACACCTTC
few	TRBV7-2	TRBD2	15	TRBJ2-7	CASSLALLAGVEQYF	TGTGCCAGCAGCTTAGCGCTGCTAGCGGGGGTTGAGCAGTACTTC
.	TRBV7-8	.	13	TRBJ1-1	CASSLLFLSEAFF	TGTGCCAGCAGCTTGCTGTTCCTAAGTGAAGCTTTCTTT
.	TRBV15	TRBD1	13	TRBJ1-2	CATSRGTGYGYTF	TGTGCCACCAGCAGAGGGACAGGCTATGGCTACACCTTC
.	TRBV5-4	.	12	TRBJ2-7	CASSPGSYEQYF	TGTGCCAGCAGCCCTGGGTCGTACGAGCAGTACTTC
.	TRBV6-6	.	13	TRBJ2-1	CASSSLNFNEQFF	TGTGCCAGCAGTTCTCTAAATTTCAATGAGCAGTTCTTC
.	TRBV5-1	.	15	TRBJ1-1	CASSLDSGISTEAFF	TGCGCCAGCAGCTTGGATTCAGGGATCTCAACTGAAGCTTTCTTT
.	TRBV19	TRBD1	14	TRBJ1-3	CASSSGQGGNTIYF	TGTGCCAGTAGTTCCGGACAGGGCGGAAACACCATATATTTT
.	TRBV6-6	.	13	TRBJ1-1	CASFSGGGTEAFF	TGTGCCAGCTTCAGTGGAGGAGGGACTGAAGCTTTCTTT
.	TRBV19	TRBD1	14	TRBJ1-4	CASSMGQGNEKLFF	TGTGCCAGTAGTATGGGACAGGGCAATGAAAAACTGTTTTTT
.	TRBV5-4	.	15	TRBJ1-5	CASSLSQAWGEPQHF	TGTGCCAGCAGCTTGTCTCAGGCTTGGGGGGAGCCCCAGCATTTT
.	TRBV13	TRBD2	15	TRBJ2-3	CASSLVAGEADTQYF	TGTGCCAGCAGCTTAGTTGCGGGAGAGGCAGATACGCAGTATTTT
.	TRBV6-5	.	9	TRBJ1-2	CATGNIYTF	TGTGCCACAGGGAATATCTACACCTTC
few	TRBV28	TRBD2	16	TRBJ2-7	CASSLRGELAGYEQYF	TGTGCCAGCAGTTTACGGGGGGAACTCGCGGGTTACGAGCAGTACTTC
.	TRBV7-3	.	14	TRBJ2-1	CASSPGTGGTEQFF	TGTGCCAGCAGCCCAGGGACTGGGGGAACGGAGCAGTTCTTC
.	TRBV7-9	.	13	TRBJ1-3	CASSPGVGNTIYF	TGTGCCAGCAGCCCAGGGGTCGGAAACACCATATATTTT
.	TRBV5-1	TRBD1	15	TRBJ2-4	CASSFSTGDKNIQYF	TGCGCCAGCAGCTTTTCGACAGGGGACAAAAACATTCAGTACTTC
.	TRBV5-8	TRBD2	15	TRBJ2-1	CASSRAVAGVGEQFF	TGTGCCAGCAGCCGGGCCGTAGCGGGAGTAGGGGAGCAGTTCTTC
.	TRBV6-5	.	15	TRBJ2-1	CASSLETSSYNEQFF	TGTGCCAGCAGTCTCGAGACAAGCTCCTACAATGAGCAGTTCTTC
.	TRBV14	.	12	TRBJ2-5	CASSQALETQYF	TGTGCCAGCAGCCAAGCATTGGAGACCCAGTACTTC
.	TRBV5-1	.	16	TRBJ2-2	CASSLGPDRMTGELFF	TGCGCCAGCAGCTTGGGACCGGACAGAATGACCGGGGAGCTGTTTTTT
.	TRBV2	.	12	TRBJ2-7	CASSPLVGEQYF	TGTGCCAGCAGCCCATTAGTCGGCGAGCAGTACTTC
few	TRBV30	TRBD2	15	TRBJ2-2	CAWTRLAGNTGELFF	TGTGCCTGGACCCGACTAGCGGGAAACACCGGGGAGCTGTTTTTT
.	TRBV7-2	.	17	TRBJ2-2	CASNPRLRSLNTGELFF	TGTGCCAGCAACCCGCGTTTGCGGTCCCTGAACACCGGGGAGCTGTTTTTT
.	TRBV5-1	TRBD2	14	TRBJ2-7	CASSLNTGGYEQYF	TGCGCCAGCAGCCTAAATACGGGAGGCTACGAGCAGTACTTC
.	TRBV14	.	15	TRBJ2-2	CASSPLAGVTGELFF	TGTGCCAGCAGCCCCCTCGCAGGGGTCACCGGGGAGCTGTTTTTT
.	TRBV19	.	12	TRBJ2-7	CASSIPGYEQYF	TGTGCCAGTAGTATCCCCGGCTACGAGCAGTACTTC
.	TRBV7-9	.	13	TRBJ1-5	CASSLEGFQPQHF	TGTGCCAGCAGCTTAGAAGGGTTTCAGCCCCAGCATTTT
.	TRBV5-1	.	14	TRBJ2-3	CASSLERAGDTQYF	TGCGCCAGCAGCTTGGAACGGGCTGGGGATACGCAGTATTTT
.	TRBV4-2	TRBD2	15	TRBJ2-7	CASSQSTSAEYEQYF	TGTGCCAGCAGCCAATCGACTAGCGCAGAATACGAGCAGTACTTC
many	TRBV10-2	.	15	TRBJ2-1	CASSESPGAGNEQFF	TGCGCCAGCAGTGAGTCACCGGGGGCTGGCAATGAGCAGTTCTTC
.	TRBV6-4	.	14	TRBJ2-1	CASSDSGVYNEQFF	TGTGCCAGCAGTGACTCTGGTGTCTACAATGAGCAGTTCTTC
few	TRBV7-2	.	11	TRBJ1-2	CASSFTYGYTF	TGTGCCAGCAGCTTCACCTATGGCTACACCTTC
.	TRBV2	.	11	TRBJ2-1	CASSEYLEQFF	TGTGCCAGCAGTGAATATCTCGAGCAGTTCTTC
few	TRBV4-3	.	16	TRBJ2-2	CASSQDKTDRTGELFF	TGCGCCAGCAGCCAAGATAAGACTGACCGCACCGGGGAGCTGTTTTTT
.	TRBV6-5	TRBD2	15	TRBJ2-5	CASSTLAAPVETQYF	TGTGCCAGCAGTACACTAGCGGCCCCTGTCGAGACCCAGTACTTC
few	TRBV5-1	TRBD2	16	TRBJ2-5	CASSPRTSGFQETQYF	TGCGCCAGCAGCCCCCGGACTAGCGGTTTCCAAGAGACCCAGTACTTC
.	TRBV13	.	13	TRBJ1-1	CASSPGRGTEAFF	TGTGCCAGCAGCCCAGGGAGGGGGACTGAAGCTTTCTTT
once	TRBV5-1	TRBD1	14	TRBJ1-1	CASSPEGANTEAFF	TGCGCCAGCAGCCCCGAGGGGGCGAACACTGAAGCTTTCTTT
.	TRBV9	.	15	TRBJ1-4	CASSVKQGPNEKLFF	TGTGCCAGCAGCGTTAAACAGGGTCCTAATGAAAAACTGTTTTTT
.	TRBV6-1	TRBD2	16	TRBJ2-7	CASSVNPGLGIYEQYF	TGTGCCAGCAGTGTTAACCCGGGACTAGGTATCTACGAGCAGTACTTC
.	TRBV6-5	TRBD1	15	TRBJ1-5	CASSSRGLGNQPQHF	TGTGCCAGCAGCAGCAGGGGGCTAGGCAATCAGCCCCAGCATTTT
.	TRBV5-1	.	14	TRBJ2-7	CATSKGHGTYEQYF	TGCGCCACCTCCAAGGGACACGGGACTTACGAGCAGTACTTC
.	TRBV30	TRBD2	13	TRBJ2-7	CALSLAGPYEQYF	TGTGCCTTAAGCCTAGCGGGACCCTACGAGCAGTACTTC
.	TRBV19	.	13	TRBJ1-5	CASNKQSAQPQHF	TGTGCCAGTAACAAGCAATCGGCTCAGCCCCAGCATTTT
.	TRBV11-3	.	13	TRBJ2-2	CASSLDGPGELFF	TGTGCCAGCAGCTTAGATGGCCCCGGGGAGCTGTTTTTT